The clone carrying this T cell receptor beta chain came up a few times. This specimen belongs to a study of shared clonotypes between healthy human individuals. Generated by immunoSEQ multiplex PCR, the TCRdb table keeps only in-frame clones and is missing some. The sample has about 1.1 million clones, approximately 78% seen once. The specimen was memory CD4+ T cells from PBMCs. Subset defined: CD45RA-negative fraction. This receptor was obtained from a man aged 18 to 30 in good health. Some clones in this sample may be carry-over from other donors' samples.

Written as DNA, the CDR3 is TGTGCCAGCAGCTTAGGGCCTAGGGGGAATGAGCAGTTCTTC. As protein: CASSLGPRGNEQFF. The J gene is TRBJ2-1, the V gene TRBV7-3; D possibly corresponds to TRBD1 (6 bases). This CDR3 contains 14 residues. The germline gives CDR1 SGHTA, CDR2 FQGTGA. Trimming removed 2 bases at V and 7 bases at J, with 12 bases between.